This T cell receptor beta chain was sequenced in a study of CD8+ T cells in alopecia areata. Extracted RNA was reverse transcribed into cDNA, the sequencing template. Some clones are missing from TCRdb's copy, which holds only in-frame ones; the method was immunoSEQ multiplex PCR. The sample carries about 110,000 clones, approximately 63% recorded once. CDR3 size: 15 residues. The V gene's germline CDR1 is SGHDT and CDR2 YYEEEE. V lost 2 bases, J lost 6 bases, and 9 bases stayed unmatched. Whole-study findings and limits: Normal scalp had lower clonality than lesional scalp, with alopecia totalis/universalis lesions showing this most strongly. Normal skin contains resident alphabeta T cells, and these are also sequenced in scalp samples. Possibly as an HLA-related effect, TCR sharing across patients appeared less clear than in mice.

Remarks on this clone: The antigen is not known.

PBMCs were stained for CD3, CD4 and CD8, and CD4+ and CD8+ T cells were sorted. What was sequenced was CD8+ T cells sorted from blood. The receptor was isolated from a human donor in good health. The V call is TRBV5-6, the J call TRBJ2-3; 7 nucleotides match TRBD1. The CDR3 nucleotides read TGTGCCAGCAGCTTAGATCCGGGACAGACCGATACGCAGTATTTT. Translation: CASSLDPGQTDTQYF.